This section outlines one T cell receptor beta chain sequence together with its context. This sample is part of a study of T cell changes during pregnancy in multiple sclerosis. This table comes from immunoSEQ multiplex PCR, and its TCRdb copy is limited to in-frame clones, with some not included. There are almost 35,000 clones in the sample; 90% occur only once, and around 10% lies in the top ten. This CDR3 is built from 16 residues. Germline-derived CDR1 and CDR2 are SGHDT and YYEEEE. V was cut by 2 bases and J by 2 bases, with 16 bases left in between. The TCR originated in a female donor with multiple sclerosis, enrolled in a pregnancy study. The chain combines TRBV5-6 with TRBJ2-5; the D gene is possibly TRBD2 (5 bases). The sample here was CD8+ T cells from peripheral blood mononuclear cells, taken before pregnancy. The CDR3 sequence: CASSFSRRANQETQYF. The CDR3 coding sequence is TGTGCCAGCAGCTTCAGTAGGCGGGCGAATCAAGAGACCCAGTACTTC.